This TCR beta chain was profiled in a study of blood T cells in healthy people across ages. A J-beta primer mix and a sample-barcoded 5' primer were used in a second PCR of about 7 to 11 cycles. Using its own MiXCR run on the 5' RACE reads, TCRdb lists one record per CDR3 protein. The sample lists some 780,000 distinct CDR3 sequences, about 61% occurring once. CDR3 size: 14 residues. Trimming left V 1 base short and J 4 bases short, with 11 bases between. CDR1 and CDR2 from the germline V gene are SGHRS and YFSETQ. As for this clonotype: Its antigen is unidentified.

Study observations and caveats: Across samples, TCR beta diversity tracked strongly with naive T cell percentage. The study found more naive CD4+ cells and higher diversity in long-lived than aged donors.

At least 7 million PBMCs were isolated per sample. Sequences were obtained from blood. The receptor's source is a man aged 35 to 55 in good health. The rearrangement joins TRBV5-1 to TRBJ1-2; the D is unclear. CDR3: CASSLRTEGYGYTF. The CDR3 nucleotides read TGCGCCAGCAGCTTGAGGACGGAGGGCTATGGCTACACCTTC.